This T cell receptor (beta chain) is drawn from a study of cytomegalovirus exposure and HLA in healthy donors. CDR1 is SGHTA, CDR2 FQGNSA, per germline. The CDR3 is 14 residues long. V was pared by 5 bases and J by 2 bases, with 4 bases of the junction left unmatched. Study conclusions and caveats: Earlier analysis looked at TCR beta V segments, and most were productive about 90% or about 30% of the time. Indistinguishable V segments, including TRBV6-2 and TRBV6-3, were excluded. By a later analysis, the bulk of CMV-associated TCR beta chains appeared HLA-restricted.

PCR used 60 Vbeta primers and 13 Jbeta primers. Authors' data handling: Unique TCR beta chains numbered roughly 84 million in a later analysis, with roughly 10 million shared. Here immunoSEQ multiplex PCR was the method, and the copy in TCRdb shows in-frame clones only, minus some. Clone size and V and J calls were adopted from that table, with D and trimming inferred from the DNA. The sample includes some 120,000 clones, 65% to 85% of them seen just once. As for this clone: The antigen is not known.

The chain uses TRBV7-2 and TRBJ2-3, with 7 bases fitting TRBD1. The TCR originated in a man younger than 30 in good health and CMV-seropositive. The source material was PBMCs. CDR3 residues: CASSGDSYTDTQYF. In DNA form, the CDR3 reads TGTGCCAGCAGCGGGGACAGCTACACAGATACGCAGTATTTT.